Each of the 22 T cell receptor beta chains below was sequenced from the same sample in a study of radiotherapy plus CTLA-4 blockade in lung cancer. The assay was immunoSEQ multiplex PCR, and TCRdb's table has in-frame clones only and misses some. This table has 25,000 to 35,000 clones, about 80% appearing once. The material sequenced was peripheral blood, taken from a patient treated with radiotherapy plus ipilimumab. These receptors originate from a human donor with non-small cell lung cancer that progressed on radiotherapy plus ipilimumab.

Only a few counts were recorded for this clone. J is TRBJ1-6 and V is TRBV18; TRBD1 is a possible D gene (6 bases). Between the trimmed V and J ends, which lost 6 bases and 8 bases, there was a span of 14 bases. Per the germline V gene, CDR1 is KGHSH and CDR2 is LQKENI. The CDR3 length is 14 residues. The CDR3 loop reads CASSSGTQHSPLHF. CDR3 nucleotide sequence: TGTGCCAGCTCTTCCGGGACACAGCATTCACCCCTCCACTTT.

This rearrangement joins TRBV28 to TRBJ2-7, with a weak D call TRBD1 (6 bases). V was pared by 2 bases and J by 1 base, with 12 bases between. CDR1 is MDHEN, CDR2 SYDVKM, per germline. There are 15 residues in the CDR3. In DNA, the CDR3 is TGTGCCAGCAGTTTAGTAAGGCAGGGGTCCTACGAGCAGTACTTC. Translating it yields CASSLVRQGSYEQYF.

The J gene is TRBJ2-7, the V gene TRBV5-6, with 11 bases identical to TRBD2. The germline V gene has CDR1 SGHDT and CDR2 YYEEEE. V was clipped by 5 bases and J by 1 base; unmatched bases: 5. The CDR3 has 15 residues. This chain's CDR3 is CASRLGTSGSYEQYF. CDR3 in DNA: TGTGCCAGCAGACTCGGGACTAGCGGTTCCTACGAGCAGTACTTC.

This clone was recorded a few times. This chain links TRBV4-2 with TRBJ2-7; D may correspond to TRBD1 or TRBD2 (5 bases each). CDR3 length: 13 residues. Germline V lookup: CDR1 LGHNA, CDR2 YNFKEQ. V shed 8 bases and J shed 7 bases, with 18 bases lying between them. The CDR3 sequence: CASSATMGEEQYF. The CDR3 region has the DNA TGTGCCAGCTCGGCCACCATGGGGGAAGAGCAGTACTTC.

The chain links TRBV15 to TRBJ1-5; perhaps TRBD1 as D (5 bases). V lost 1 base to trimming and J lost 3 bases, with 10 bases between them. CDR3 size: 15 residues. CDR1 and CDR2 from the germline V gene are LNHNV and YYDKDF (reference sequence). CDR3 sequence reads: CATSRVGTNNQPQHF. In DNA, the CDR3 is TGTGCCACCAGCAGAGTCGGGACCAACAATCAGCCCCAGCATTTT.

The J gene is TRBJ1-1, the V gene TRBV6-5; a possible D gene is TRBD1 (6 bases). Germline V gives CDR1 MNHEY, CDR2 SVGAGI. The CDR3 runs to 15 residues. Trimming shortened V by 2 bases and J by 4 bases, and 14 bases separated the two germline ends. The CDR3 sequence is CASSYGGATLTEAFF. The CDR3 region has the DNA TGTGCCAGCAGTTACGGGGGGGCAACCCTCACTGAAGCTTTCTTT.

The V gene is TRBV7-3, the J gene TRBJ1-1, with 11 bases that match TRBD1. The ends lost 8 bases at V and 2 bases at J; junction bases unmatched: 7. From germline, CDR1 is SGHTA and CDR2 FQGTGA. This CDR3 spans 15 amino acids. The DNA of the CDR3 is TGTGCCAGCGGCTGGGGGACAGGGGGAAACACTGAAGCTTTCTTT. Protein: CASGWGTGGNTEAFF.

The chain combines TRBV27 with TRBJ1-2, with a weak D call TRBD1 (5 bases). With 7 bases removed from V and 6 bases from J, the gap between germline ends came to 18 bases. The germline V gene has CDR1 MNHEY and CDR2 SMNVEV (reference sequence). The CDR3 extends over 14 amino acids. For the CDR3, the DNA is TGTGCCAGCACCCCTTGGGAGGGGTCGAATGGCTACACCTTC. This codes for CASTPWEGSNGYTF.

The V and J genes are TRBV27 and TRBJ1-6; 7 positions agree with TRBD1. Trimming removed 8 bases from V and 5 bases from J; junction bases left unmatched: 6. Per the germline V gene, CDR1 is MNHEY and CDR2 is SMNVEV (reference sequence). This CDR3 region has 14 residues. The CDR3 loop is CASGLGQDNSPLHF. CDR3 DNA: TGTGCCAGCGGCCTCGGACAGGATAATTCACCCCTCCACTTT.

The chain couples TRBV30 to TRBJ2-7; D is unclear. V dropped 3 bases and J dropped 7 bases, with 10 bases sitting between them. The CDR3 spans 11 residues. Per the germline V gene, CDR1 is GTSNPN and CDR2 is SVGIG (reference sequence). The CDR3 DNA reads TGTGCCTGGAGCGAAGGTGGGGAGCAGTACTTC. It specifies CAWSEGGEQYF.

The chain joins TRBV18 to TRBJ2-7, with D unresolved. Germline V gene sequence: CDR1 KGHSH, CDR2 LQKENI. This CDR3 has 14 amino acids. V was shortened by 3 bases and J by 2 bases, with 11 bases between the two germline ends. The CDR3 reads CASSPPQNPYEQYF. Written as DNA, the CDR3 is TGTGCCAGCTCACCGCCCCAGAACCCCTACGAGCAGTACTTC.

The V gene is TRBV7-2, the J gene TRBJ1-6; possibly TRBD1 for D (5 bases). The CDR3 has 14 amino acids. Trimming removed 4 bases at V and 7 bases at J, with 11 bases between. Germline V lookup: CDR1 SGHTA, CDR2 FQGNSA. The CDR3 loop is CASSSRVQNSPLHF. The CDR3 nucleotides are TGTGCCAGCAGCTCCAGGGTACAAAATTCACCCCTCCACTTT.

The CDR3 DNA follows: TGTGCCAGCAGCTTGGTTGGATTGGGGTACAATGAGCAGTTCTTC. This codes for CASSLVGLGYNEQFF. The chain joins TRBV13 to TRBJ2-1; D not resolved. Germline values: CDR1 PRHDT, CDR2 FYEKMQ (reference sequence). The CDR3 has 15 amino acids. Trimming left V 3 bases short and J 4 bases short, with 13 bases between.

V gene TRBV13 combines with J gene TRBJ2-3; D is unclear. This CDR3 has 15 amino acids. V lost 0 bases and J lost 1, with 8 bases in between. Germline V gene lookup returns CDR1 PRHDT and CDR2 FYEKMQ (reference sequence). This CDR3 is CASSLGVGRTDTQYF. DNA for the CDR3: TGTGCCAGCAGCTTAGGGGTCGGGCGCACAGATACGCAGTATTTT.

This chain's CDR3 is CAWNWGNNEQFF. The CDR3 DNA sequence: TGTGCCTGGAATTGGGGGAACAATGAGCAGTTCTTC. V usage is TRBV30 and J usage is TRBJ2-1, with D perhaps TRBD1 or TRBD2 (5 bases each). The germline CDR1 and CDR2 sequences are GTSNPN and SVGIG (reference sequence). The CDR3 is 12 amino acids. Trimming removed 4 bases at V and 5 bases at J, with 9 bases between.

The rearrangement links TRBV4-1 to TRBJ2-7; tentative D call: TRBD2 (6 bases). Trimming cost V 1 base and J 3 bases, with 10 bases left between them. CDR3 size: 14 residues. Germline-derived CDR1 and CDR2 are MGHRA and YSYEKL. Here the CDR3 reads CASSQGVGGYEQYF. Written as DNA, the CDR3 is TGCGCCAGCAGCCAAGGGGTCGGGGGCTACGAGCAGTACTTC.

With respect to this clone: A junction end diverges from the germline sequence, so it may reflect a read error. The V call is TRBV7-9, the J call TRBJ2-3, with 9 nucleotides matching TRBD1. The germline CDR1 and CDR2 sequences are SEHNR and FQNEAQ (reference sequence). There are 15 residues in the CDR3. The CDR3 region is CASSLDRGRTDTRYF. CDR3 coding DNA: TGTGCCAGCAGCCTGGACAGGGGCCGCACAGATACGCGGTATTTT.

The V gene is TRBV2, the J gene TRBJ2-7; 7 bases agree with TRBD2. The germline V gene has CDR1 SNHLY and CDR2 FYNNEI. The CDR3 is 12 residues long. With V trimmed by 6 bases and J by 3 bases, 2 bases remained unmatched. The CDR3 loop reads CASRGLLYEQYF. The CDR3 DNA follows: TGTGCCAGCAGGGGACTACTCTACGAGCAGTACTTC.

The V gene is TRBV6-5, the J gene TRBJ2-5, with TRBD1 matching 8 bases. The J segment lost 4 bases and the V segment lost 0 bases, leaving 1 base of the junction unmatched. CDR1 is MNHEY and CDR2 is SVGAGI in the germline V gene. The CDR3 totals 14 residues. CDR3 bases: TGTGCCAGCAGTTACTCACAGGGGGGAGAGACCCAGTACTTC. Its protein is CASSYSQGGETQYF.

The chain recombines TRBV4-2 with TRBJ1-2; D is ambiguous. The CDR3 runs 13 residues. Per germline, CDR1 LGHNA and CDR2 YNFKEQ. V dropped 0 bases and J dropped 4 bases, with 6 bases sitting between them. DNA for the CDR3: TGTGCCAGCAGCCAAGAGTCAGGCTATGGCTACACCTTC. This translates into CASSQESGYGYTF.

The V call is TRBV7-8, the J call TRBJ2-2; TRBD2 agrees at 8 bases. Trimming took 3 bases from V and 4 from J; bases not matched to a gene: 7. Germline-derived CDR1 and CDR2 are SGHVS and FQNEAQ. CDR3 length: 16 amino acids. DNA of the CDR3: TGTGCCAGCAGCTTTTTGAGCGGGAGAGCCACCGGGGAGCTGTTTTTT. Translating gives CASSFLSGRATGELFF.

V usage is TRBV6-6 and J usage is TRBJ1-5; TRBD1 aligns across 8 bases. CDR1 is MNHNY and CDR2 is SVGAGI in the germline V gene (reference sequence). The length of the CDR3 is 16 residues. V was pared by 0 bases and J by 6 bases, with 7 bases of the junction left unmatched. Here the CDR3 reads CASSYSGGGTGQPQHF. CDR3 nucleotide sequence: TGTGCCAGCAGTTACTCAGGGGGGGGGACAGGTCAGCCCCAGCATTTT.